This paragraph covers one TCR beta chain sequence. Its antigen is not identified. It was with a sample-barcoded 5' primer and a J-beta primer mix that a second PCR of about 6 to 12 cycles was run. A template-switch adaptor containing 12 random nucleotides labeled each cDNA molecule. TCRdb re-analysed the 5' RACE reads in MiXCR, keeping a single row per CDR3 protein. The sample yields under 2,000,000 distinct CDR3 sequences, around 48% seen once. These data originate in a study of blood T cells in healthy people across ages. Overall study context: Template-switching capture recovered about one barcoded beta molecule per two T cells.

General study points: Using unsorted PBMCs precluded a conclusive naive versus antigen-experienced comparison.

CDR1 and CDR2 from the germline V gene are KGHDR and SFDVKD. Between the trimmed V and J ends, which lost 4 bases and 1 base, there was a span of 14 bases. The CDR3 sequence is 16 residues long. Each sample yielded at least 6 micrograms of PBMC total RNA. The chain recombines TRBV24-1 with TRBJ2-3, with a tentative D call TRBD2 (5 bases). The receptor was derived from a woman in her thirties or forties in good health. Sequencing was carried out using blood. The CDR3 bases are TGTGCCACCAGTGACATACAAGGGAGAGGCACAGATACGCAGTATTTT. Protein product: CATSDIQGRGTDTQYF.